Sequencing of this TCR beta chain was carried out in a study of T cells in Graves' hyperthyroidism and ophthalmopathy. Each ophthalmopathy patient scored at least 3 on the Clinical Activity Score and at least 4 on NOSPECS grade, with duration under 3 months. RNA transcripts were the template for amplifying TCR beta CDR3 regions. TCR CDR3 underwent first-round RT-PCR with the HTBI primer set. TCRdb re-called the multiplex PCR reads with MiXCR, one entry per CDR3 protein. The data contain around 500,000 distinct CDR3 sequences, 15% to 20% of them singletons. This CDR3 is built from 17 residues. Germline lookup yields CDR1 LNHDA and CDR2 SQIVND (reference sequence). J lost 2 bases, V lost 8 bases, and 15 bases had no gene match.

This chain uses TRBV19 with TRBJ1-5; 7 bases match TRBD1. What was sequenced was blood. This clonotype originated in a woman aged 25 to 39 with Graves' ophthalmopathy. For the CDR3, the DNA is TGTGCCAGTCCATTGAGAGGGGACAGAGATTGCAATCAGCCCCAGCATTTT. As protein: CASPLRGDRDCNQPQHF. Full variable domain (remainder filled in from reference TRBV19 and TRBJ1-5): DGGITQSPKYLFRKEGQNVTLSCEQNLNHDAMYWYRQDPGQGLRLIYYSQIVNDFQKGDIAEGYSVSREKKESFPLTVTSAQKNPTAFYLCASPLRGDRDCNQPQHFGDGTRLSIL.